The 26 T cell receptor beta chains reported below all come from one sample, sequenced in a study of siplizumab effects on memory and regulatory T cells. Measured with immunoSEQ multiplex PCR; TCRdb has only the in-frame clones, and not every one. This table has 100,000 or so clones, roughly 91% appearing once. Sequencing was carried out using CD4+ T cells sorted from blood. These receptor sequences come from a human donor in good health.

The chain recombines TRBV6-6 with TRBJ1-6; D possibly corresponds to TRBD1 (5 bases). The length of the CDR3 is 13 residues. Trimming stripped 7 bases from V and 10 bases from J, with 14 bases between. In germline, CDR1 is MNHNY, CDR2 SVGAGI (reference sequence). Here the CDR3 reads CASTEEGWSPLHF. For the CDR3, the DNA is TGTGCCAGCACCGAGGAGGGGTGGTCACCCCTCCACTTT.

The chain is built from TRBV11-1 and TRBJ2-3; D is possibly TRBD2 (6 bases). Trimming removed 3 bases at V and 2 bases at J, with 12 bases between. The germline V gene has CDR1 SGHAT and CDR2 FQDESV (reference sequence). The CDR3 loop spans 15 amino acids. As DNA, the CDR3 is TGTGCCAGCAGCTTTAATCGGGGGTCCACAGATACGCAGTATTTT. Protein sequence: CASSFNRGSTDTQYF.

Only one count was recorded for this clone. The V and J genes are TRBV29-1 and TRBJ1-1; 7 bases match TRBD1. The CDR3 consists of 15 residues. The germline CDR1 and CDR2 sequences are SQVTM and ANQGSEA. J gave up 0 bases and V 1 base, and 5 bases lay outside the gene matches. In DNA, the CDR3 is TGCAGCGTTGAAGGAGGGGGCGGGTTGAACACTGAAGCTTTCTTT. Its protein product is CSVEGGGGLNTEAFF.

This clone was found a few times. The chain combines TRBV10-3 with TRBJ2-2, with D tentatively TRBD1 (6 bases). The CDR3 length is 15 residues. Germline loops: CDR1 ENHRY, CDR2 SYGVKD. The V gene lost 6 bases and the J gene lost 0 bases, with 11 bases spanning the gap. The CDR3 loop is CAIREQGANTGELFF. The CDR3 nucleotides read TGTGCCATCAGGGAACAGGGCGCGAACACCGGGGAGCTGTTTTTT.

The chain recombines TRBV5-1 with TRBJ2-5, with D perhaps matching TRBD2 (6 bases). From germline, CDR1 is SGHRS and CDR2 YFSETQ. V dropped 3 bases and J dropped 1 base, with 10 bases sitting between them. The CDR3 is 14 amino acids. The chain's CDR3 is CASSYAGSQETQYF. The CDR3 nucleotides read TGCGCCAGCAGCTACGCCGGGAGCCAAGAGACCCAGTACTTC.

The genes are TRBV9 and TRBJ2-2, with TRBD2 identical over 11 bases. J gave up 1 base and V 5 bases, and 4 bases lay outside the gene matches. The germline V gene encodes CDR1 SGDLS and CDR2 YYNGEE. This CDR3 contains 16 residues. CDR3 amino acids: CASRVGLAGNTGELFF. Here the CDR3 DNA reads TGTGCCAGCAGGGTTGGACTAGCGGGGAACACCGGGGAGCTGTTTTTT.

In its sample, this clone was seen once. V usage is TRBV25-1 and J usage is TRBJ1-6; the match to TRBD1 covers 7 bases. The CDR3 has 15 amino acids. Germline V gene lookup returns CDR1 MGHDK and CDR2 SYGVNS. V shed 6 bases, J shed 5 bases, and the junction held 7 bases outside the gene matches. In nucleotides, the CDR3 is TGTGCCAGCAGCCCCAGACAGGGAGATAATTCACCCCTCCACTTT. Amino acids: CASSPRQGDNSPLHF.

V is TRBV5-5 and J is TRBJ2-7, with D unclear. This CDR3 is built from 16 residues. The germline V and J ends were trimmed by 3 bases and 5 bases, with 21 bases remaining between them. Germline assignment: CDR1 SGHKS and CDR2 YYEKEE (reference sequence). CDR3 coding DNA: TGTGCCAGCAGCTCTGAATGGACGTACTCCTACAACGAGCAGTACTTC. Protein: CASSSEWTYSYNEQYF.

This chain joins TRBV5-8 and TRBJ2-3; 11 bases line up with TRBD2. The CDR3 contains 15 residues. From germline, CDR1 is SGHTS and CDR2 YDEGEE. Trimming cost V 4 bases and J 4 bases; bases outside gene matches: 5. The CDR3, as DNA: TGTGCCAGCAGCGGCGGACTAGCGGGCCCAGATACGCAGTATTTT. Translating gives CASSGGLAGPDTQYF. The full variable domain, in which reference TRBV5-8 and TRBJ2-3 provide the parts outside the CDR3, is EAGVTQSPTHLIKTRGQQATLRCSPISGHTSVYWYQQALGLGLQFLLWYDEGEERNRGNFPPRFSGRQFPNYSSELNVNALELEDSALYLCASSGGLAGPDTQYFGPGTRLTVL.

The J gene is TRBJ2-6, the V gene TRBV18; tentative D call: TRBD2 (5 bases). The CDR3 has 15 residues. V was cut by 1 base and J by 4 bases, with 8 bases left in between. Per the germline V gene, CDR1 is KGHSH and CDR2 is LQKENI. This CDR3 is CASSPREFGANVLTF. CDR3 sequence (DNA): TGTGCCAGCTCACCACGGGAGTTCGGGGCCAACGTCCTGACTTTC.

This rearrangement joins TRBV15 to TRBJ2-7; D not certain. Trimming removed 1 base at V and 0 bases at J, with 13 bases between. CDR1 is LNHNV, CDR2 YYDKDF, per germline (reference sequence). The CDR3 runs to 16 residues. CDR3 in DNA: TGTGCCACCAGCAGAGGGTTTGGCGGAAGCTCCTACGAGCAGTACTTC. This codes for CATSRGFGGSSYEQYF.

The chain is built from TRBV6-6 and TRBJ1-3; D may be TRBD1 (5 bases). Deletions cut 8 bases from V and 0 bases from J, with 8 bases between. Germline CDR1 is MNHNY and CDR2 is SVGAGI (reference sequence). This CDR3 contains 13 residues. The DNA for the CDR3 is TGTGCCAGCGGGACTATCTCTGGAAACACCATATATTTT. It translates to CASGTISGNTIYF.

The V gene is TRBV11-3, the J gene TRBJ2-7; possibly TRBD2 for D (6 bases). The V and J ends lost 5 bases and 6 bases respectively, with 11 bases between them. The CDR3 extends over 12 amino acids. CDR1 is SGHNT and CDR2 is YENEEA in the germline V gene. In DNA, the CDR3 is TGTGCCAGCAGCCGAGGAGGGCTCGAGCAGTACTTC. This sequence encodes CASSRGGLEQYF.

The CDR3 DNA reads TGTGCCAGCAGCTTGACAGGGGCCAATGAAAAACTGTTTTTT. The encoded protein is CASSLTGANEKLFF. This chain connects TRBV5-6 to TRBJ1-4, with TRBD1 matching over 7 bases. This CDR3 region has 14 residues. The V gene end was trimmed by 1 base and the J gene end by 5 bases; junction bases not matched to a gene: 2. Germline lookup yields CDR1 SGHDT and CDR2 YYEEEE.

The chain couples TRBV4-3 to TRBJ1-1; TRBD1 matches at 7 bases. CDR1 LGHNA and CDR2 YSLEER come from the germline V gene. Losses at the gene ends were 0 bases for V and 6 bases for J; bases not matched to a gene: 4. CDR3 length: 14 amino acids. Here the CDR3 reads CASSQDTQGAEAFF. CDR3 sequence (DNA): TGCGCCAGCAGCCAAGATACCCAGGGGGCTGAAGCTTTCTTT.

A single count supports this clone. The DNA for the CDR3 is TGTGCCTGGAGGGCGACGGGACTAGTAGCGCAGTATTTT. Residues: CAWRATGLVAQYF. V usage is TRBV30 and J usage is TRBJ2-3; 8 bases are a match to TRBD2. Per germline, CDR1 GTSNPN and CDR2 SVGIG (reference sequence). The length of the CDR3 is 13 residues. Trimming at V came to 3 bases and at J to 10 bases, leaving 9 bases not matched to a gene.

V is TRBV7-9 and J is TRBJ1-2; TRBD1 matches 9 bases. Germline CDR1 is SEHNR and CDR2 is FQNEAQ (reference sequence). CDR3 length: 15 residues. The junction had 10 bases not matched to a gene; V was cut back by 5 bases and J by 6 bases. The CDR3 coding sequence is TGTGCCAGCAGCACGGGACAGGGAAACTTAAATGGCTACACCTTC. This translates into CASSTGQGNLNGYTF.

J is TRBJ1-5 and V is TRBV6-6, with 9 bases aligning to TRBD1. J gave up 0 bases and V 7 bases, and 4 bases lay outside the gene matches. The CDR3 totals 15 residues. Germline lookup yields CDR1 MNHNY and CDR2 SVGAGI (reference sequence). The CDR3 region is CASTRTGDSNQPQHF. The CDR3 DNA reads as TGTGCCAGCACCAGGACAGGGGATAGCAATCAGCCCCAGCATTTT.

V is TRBV4-3 and J is TRBJ2-1; possible D gene TRBD2, 6 bases. Germline V gene data show CDR1 as LGHNA and CDR2 as YSLEER. With 0 bases removed from V and 10 bases from J, the gap between germline ends came to 13 bases. This CDR3 has 14 amino acids. The CDR3 nucleotides are TGCGCCAGCAGCCAAGAAGTAGCGGTGGGGGAGCAGTTCTTC. Protein sequence: CASSQEVAVGEQFF.

This clone was counted a single time. V usage is TRBV14 and J usage is TRBJ1-1; TRBD1 might be the D (5 bases). The germline V gene has CDR1 SGHDN and CDR2 FVKESK. V lost 0 bases to trimming and J lost 6 bases, with 8 bases between them. CDR3 length: 13 amino acids. In DNA, the CDR3 is TGTGCCAGCAGCCAAGATGGGGGTTCTGAAGCTTTCTTT. It codes for CASSQDGGSEAFF.

This clone is a singleton in its sample. V gene TRBV28 combines with J gene TRBJ1-6, with D unresolved. From germline, CDR1 is MDHEN and CDR2 SYDVKM. Trimming left V 6 bases short and J 10 bases short, with 16 bases between. This CDR3 is built from 14 residues. The CDR3 here is CASSPGGLGSPLHF. Written as DNA, the CDR3 is TGTGCCAGCAGCCCTGGAGGGTTAGGATCACCCCTCCACTTT.

The CDR3 nucleotides read TGTGCCAGTAGCCAGAGACAGCGACAAGGGGGTGAAGCTTTCTTT. Residues: CASSQRQRQGGEAFF. The chain employs TRBV19 and TRBJ1-1; D is possibly TRBD1 (6 bases). Germline CDR1 is LNHDA and CDR2 is SQIVND (reference sequence). V lost 6 bases and J lost 7, with 21 bases in between. The CDR3 runs 15 residues.

This chain joins TRBV5-6 and TRBJ2-5, with D possibly TRBD2 on 7 matching bases. Germline V lookup: CDR1 SGHDT, CDR2 YYEEEE. This CDR3 contains 13 residues. Deletions cut 6 bases from V and 3 bases from J, with 12 bases between. The CDR3: CASTWGGEETQYF. CDR3 bases: TGTGCCAGCACCTGGGGGGGCGAAGAGACCCAGTACTTC. Looking up the rest from reference TRBV5-6 and TRBJ2-5 gives the full variable domain: DAGVTQSPTHLIKTRGQQVTLRCSPKSGHDTVSWYQQALGQGPQFIFQYYEEEERQRGNFPDRFSGHQFPNYSSELNVNALLLGDSALYLCASTWGGEETQYFGPGTRLLVL.

V is TRBV27 and J is TRBJ1-5; D gene ambiguous. The V and J ends lost 4 bases and 0 bases respectively, with 16 bases between them. The germline V gene encodes CDR1 MNHEY and CDR2 SMNVEV (reference sequence). The CDR3 has 17 residues. The CDR3 region is CASSSKSWTDSNQPQHF. The CDR3 DNA sequence: TGTGCCAGCAGTTCCAAATCTTGGACGGATAGCAATCAGCCCCAGCATTTT.

This chain connects TRBV25-1 to TRBJ1-1, with 9 bases lining up with TRBD1. The germline V gene has CDR1 MGHDK and CDR2 SYGVNS. The CDR3 runs 15 residues. V shed 5 bases and J 6 bases; nucleotides not matched to a gene: 10. CDR3 in DNA: TGTGCCAGCAGTAACCGGGACAGGGTTAATGCTGAAGCTTTCTTT. Its translation: CASSNRDRVNAEAFF. Based on the CDR3 plus reference TRBV25-1 and TRBJ1-1, the full variable domain is EADIYQTPRYLVIGTGKKITLECSQTMGHDKMYWYQQDPGMELHLIHYSYGVNSTEKGDLSSESTVSRIRTEHFPLTLESARPSHTSQYLCASSNRDRVNAEAFFGQGTRLTVV.

DNA for the CDR3: TGTGCCAGCAGTTGGCGGGGGACAGGGGAATCAGAGCAGTACTTC. Amino acids: CASSWRGTGESEQYF. V and J are TRBV27 and TRBJ2-7, with TRBD1 matching over 10 bases. In germline, CDR1 is MNHEY, CDR2 SMNVEV (reference sequence). V trimming: 4 bases; J trimming: 7 bases; junction bases outside the gene matches: 10. This CDR3 is 15 amino acids long.